The T cell receptor (beta chain) under discussion was sequenced for a study of shared clonotypes between healthy human individuals (dated by TCRdb to about 2020). In the study overall: The cohort included a few men and a couple of women between 18 and 49 years of age. The study deeply sequenced blood TCR repertoires of five healthy adults to estimate repertoire size and the extent of clonotype sharing between individuals. Between about 0.8 and 9 billion PBMCs per donor were obtained by leukapheresis. Per donor, three plates each were used for CD4 naive and CD4 memory, two for CD8 naive, and one for CD8 memory. To increase sequencing depth and limit assay-specific biases, TCR repertoire library preparation and sequencing were carried out by different laboratories using diverse techniques.

Using the deep immunoSEQ assay, TCR CDR3 regions were amplified from genomic DNA by multiplex PCR. Extracted genomic DNA from each cell subset was spread evenly across all wells of several immunoSEQ 96-well plates, with each plate serving as a replicate. Each replicate PCR for sorted subsets received roughly 0.2 ug genomic DNA, equal to roughly 29,000 T cell genomes. The purified libraries were quantified using a Qubit 3.0 fluorometer, sized with a Bioanalyzer 2100, and then quantified again using the KAPA Library Quantification kit. Every immunoSEQ 96-well plate was sequenced on a dedicated single-read 150-cycle Illumina NextSeq 550 flow cell. In the source study's methods: Because only junctional sequences without quality scores were contained in the immunoSEQ output, filtering matching that applied to full-length reads could not be performed. To assign V/J genes and CDR3, sequences were annotated using PyIR, a Python wrapper for IgBLAST v1.9, with IMGT germline references. Reads with weak V/J assignments (E-value above 1e-6), missing CDR3, stop codons, out-of-frame junctions, or ambiguous translated residues were removed. V3J clonotypes were defined as sequences sharing an identical inferred V gene, J gene, and CDR3 amino acid sequence. The percentage overlap between two repertoires was calculated by dividing the number of shared unique clonotypes by the size of the smaller repertoire. Three approaches were used to assess repertoire richness: RTK rarefaction, the Chao1 estimator, and Recon v2.1 estimates of unobserved clonotypes. Generation probabilities for all TCRbeta clonotypes obtained by the gDNA method from several donors were computed using OLGA. The source is immuneACCESS, and TCRdb retained only in-frame sequences with V and J called. Part of the clones is not carried over; for the studies checked, unresolved V genes explain less than half of this, and the remainder is unexplained. The V and J calls and clone size were taken over from that table, and D and trimming were inferred from the DNA. The sample data list roughly 2 million clones, and approximately 94% of these were observed just once. 0.85% to 1.3% of the sample is in the top ten clones.

CD8 naive samples were CD45RO-negative cells positively selected for CCR7, giving a CD45RA+CCR7+ population that excluded TemRA cells. Healthy HIV-negative adults with no recently reported acute infections or vaccinations were included as donors. Every donor was a Caucasian adult living in Nashville, Tennessee, USA. Blood was collected by leukapheresis, and PBMCs were isolated by Ficoll-Histopaque density gradient centrifugation and then cryopreserved in liquid nitrogen vapor phase. Analytical flow cytometry was used to check the purity and quantity of each magnetically sorted T cell population. Genomic DNA was isolated from every sorted fraction and measured by UV absorbance on a Nanodrop 2000c. Concerning this clone itself: Its cognate antigen has yet to be identified. Per-base quality was not reported, and no clone a single base away is much larger than it.

What the authors observed across the whole study: Sharing across several donors was observed for about 5% of naive CD4, 3% to 3.5% of naive CD8, 2.3% of memory CD4, and approximately 0.41% of memory CD8 clonotypes. Larger estimated clonotype richness was generally found for naive subsets than for memory subsets. Rarefaction of sorted-subset datasets indicated incomplete sequencing despite the large sequencing depth. Sampling was restricted to blood, and TCR repertoires in tissue are likely to differ from TCR repertoires in blood. Compared with non-shared clonotypes, clonotypes shared by all four sorted-subset donors had higher generation probabilities. Because the study included a small number of donors, the genetic and exposure-history diversity represented was limited. Pairwise subsampling indicated that sequencing depth was expected to affect the degree of clonotype sharing among donors.

The V and J ends are trimmed by 3 bases and 5 bases, leaving 18 bases between them. The CDR3 goes from the cysteine to the phenylalanine over 16 residues. The retained sequence is limited to the CDR3, 48 bases, with the frame set at the first base. CDR1 SEHNR and CDR2 FQNEAQ are derived from the germline V gene (reference sequence). Sequencing was carried out using naive CD8+ T cells sorted from blood. The sample's cell subset or site label, in plain terms: CD45RA+CCR7+. The TCR sequence derives from a young man in good health. The chain was built from TRBV7-9 and TRBJ2-3; a confident D gene designation cannot be given. In nucleotide form, the sequence is TGTGCCAGCAGCTTTCCGTCGCTCGAGGATCGAGATACGCAGTATTTT. Translation gives CASSFPSLEDRDTQYF.